This TCR beta chain emerged from a study of blood T cells in healthy people across ages. Overall study findings and caveats: The long-lived group displayed more naive CD4+ cells, plus higher diversity, than the aged donors did. Unknown donor CMV status possibly confounded expanded clonotype changes. Unsorted PBMC input precluded a conclusive naive versus antigen-experienced comparison.

The germline gives CDR1 SGHNT, CDR2 YENEEA. V lost 5 bases to trimming and J lost 6 bases; unmatched junction nucleotides: 9. This CDR3 region has 15 residues. As regards this clonotype: Antigen specificity is unknown.

A sample-barcoded 5' primer and a J-beta primer mix were used in a second PCR of roughly 6 to 12 cycles. TCRdb reprocessed the 5' RACE reads via MiXCR and lists one record per CDR3 protein. The sample lists around 940,000 distinct CDR3 sequences, roughly 47% occurring once. The receptor was derived from an older woman in good health. This rearrangement joins TRBV11-3 to TRBJ2-1; 8 nucleotides line up with TRBD2. The sequenced material came from blood. CDR3 residues: CASSPGTRWGNEQFF. CDR3 DNA: TGTGCCAGCAGCCCGGGGACTAGATGGGGCAATGAGCAGTTCTTC.